The entry that follows covers one T cell receptor beta chain sequence. Its target is unknown. The data belong to a study of shared clonotypes between healthy human individuals. Study-wide results and limits: What limited the represented genetic and exposure-history diversity was the small number of donors. Sharing across four donors was highest in naive CD4 (roughly 5%) and lowest in memory CD8 (0.4%). The sole specimen, blood, was sampled, and tissue repertoires likely differ.

Profiled with immunoSEQ multiplex PCR; TCRdb holds only in-frame clones, not every one. The sample lists approximately 120,000 clones; 68% were seen once. The ends were cut back, 4 bases at V and 6 bases at J, with 7 bases in the middle. Germline V gene lookup returns CDR1 MNHEY and CDR2 SVGAGI. The CDR3 has 11 amino acids. Sequenced sample: memory CD8+ T cells sorted from blood. The subset: CD45RO+ cells pooled with CCR7-negative TemRA cells. The clonotype originates from a woman aged 25 to 45 in good health. This rearrangement joins TRBV6-5 to TRBJ2-7; D not resolved. CDR3: CASSFGGEQYF. DNA for the CDR3: TGTGCCAGCAGTTTTGGTGGCGAGCAGTACTTC.